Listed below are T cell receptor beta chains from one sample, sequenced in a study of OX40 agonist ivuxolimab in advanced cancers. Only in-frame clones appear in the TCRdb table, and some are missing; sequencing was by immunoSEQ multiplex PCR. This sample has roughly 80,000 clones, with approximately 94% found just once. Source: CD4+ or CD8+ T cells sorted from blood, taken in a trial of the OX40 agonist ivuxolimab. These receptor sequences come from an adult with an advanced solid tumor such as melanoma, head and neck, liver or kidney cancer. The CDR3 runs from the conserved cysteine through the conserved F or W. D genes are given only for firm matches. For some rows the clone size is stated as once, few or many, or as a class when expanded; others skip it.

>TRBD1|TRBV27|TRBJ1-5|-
CASRIQGSSQPQHF
TGTGCCAGCAGAATACAGGGGTCATCTCAGCCCCAGCATTTT
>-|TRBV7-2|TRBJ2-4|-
CASSTPGAGNIQYF
TGTGCCAGCAGCACCCCGGGCGCGGGAAACATTCAGTACTTC
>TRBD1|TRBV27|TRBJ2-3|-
CASSPGQPRGTQYF
TGTGCCAGCAGCCCGGGACAGCCCCGAGGTACGCAGTATTTT
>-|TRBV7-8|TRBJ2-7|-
CASSFQADGSYEQYF
TGTGCCAGCAGCTTCCAGGCGGACGGTTCCTACGAGCAGTACTTC
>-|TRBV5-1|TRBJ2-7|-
CASSLTRQALIPFEQYF
TGCGCCAGCAGCCTCACTAGACAGGCCCTCATCCCCTTCGAGCAGTACTTC
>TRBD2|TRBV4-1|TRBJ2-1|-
CASSPLAGGSYNEQFF
TGCGCCAGCAGCCCTCTAGCGGGGGGCTCCTACAATGAGCAGTTCTTC
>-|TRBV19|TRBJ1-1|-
CASSIGGLGAFF
TGTGCCAGTAGTATCGGCGGCCTGGGGGCTTTCTTT
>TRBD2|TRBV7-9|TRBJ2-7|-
CASSFMTSGSYEQYF
TGTGCCAGCAGCTTCATGACTAGCGGTTCCTACGAGCAGTACTTC
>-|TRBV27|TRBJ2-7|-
CASSFRVRSYEQYF
TGTGCCAGCAGTTTTCGGGTTCGCTCCTACGAGCAGTACTTC
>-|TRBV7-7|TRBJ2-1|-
CASSTWDGLNEQFF
TGTGCTAGCAGCACCTGGGACGGCCTCAATGAGCAGTTCTTC
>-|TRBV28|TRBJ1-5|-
CASSFRKDSNQPQHF
TGTGCCAGCAGTTTCAGAAAGGATAGCAATCAGCCCCAGCATTTT
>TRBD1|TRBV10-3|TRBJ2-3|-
CAIRTGQGTDTQYF
TGTGCCATCAGGACGGGACAGGGGACAGATACGCAGTATTTT
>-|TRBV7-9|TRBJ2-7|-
CASVPRGAEQYF
TGTGCCAGCGTCCCGAGGGGGGCCGAGCAGTACTTC
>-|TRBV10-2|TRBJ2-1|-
CASSDRSTGPYNEQFF
TGCGCCAGCAGTGATCGTTCGACAGGTCCCTACAATGAGCAGTTCTTC
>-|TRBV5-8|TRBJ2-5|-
CAGSLNGETQYF
TGTGCCGGCTCCCTTAACGGAGAGACCCAGTACTTC
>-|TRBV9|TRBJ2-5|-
CASSVEGTIGETQYF
TGTGCCAGCAGCGTAGAAGGTACGATAGGAGAGACCCAGTACTTC
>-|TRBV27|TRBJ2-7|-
CASSPSSGVYEQYF
TGTGCCAGCAGCCCTAGTTCTGGGGTGTACGAGCAGTACTTC
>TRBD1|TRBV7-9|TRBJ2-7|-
CASSLGTGAYYEQYF
TGTGCCAGCAGCTTGGGGACAGGAGCATACTACGAGCAGTACTTC
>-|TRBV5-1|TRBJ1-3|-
CASSPDPAAGNTIYF
TGCGCCAGCAGTCCCGACCCGGCGGCAGGAAACACCATATATTTT
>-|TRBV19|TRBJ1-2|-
CATPGQGVHYGYTF
TGTGCCACCCCGGGGCAGGGTGTACACTATGGCTACACCTTC
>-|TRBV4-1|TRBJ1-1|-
CASSQGMGENTEAFF
TGCGCCAGCAGCCAGGGGATGGGGGAAAATACTGAAGCTTTCTTT
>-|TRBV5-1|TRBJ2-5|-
CASSPPSEETQYF
TGCGCCAGCAGCCCACCTAGCGAAGAGACCCAGTACTTC
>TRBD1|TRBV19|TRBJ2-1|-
CASKIRDRAFMDEQFF
TGTGCCAGTAAGATCCGGGACAGGGCATTCATGGATGAGCAGTTCTTC
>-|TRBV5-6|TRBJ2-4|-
CASSLGTPNIQYF
TGTGCCAGCAGCTTAGGGACACCAAACATTCAGTACTTC
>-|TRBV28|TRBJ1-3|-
CASSFDGTYSGNTIYF
TGTGCCAGCAGTTTCGACGGCACTTACTCTGGAAACACCATATATTTT
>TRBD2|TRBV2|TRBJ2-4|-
CASSDSASGGLRGIQYF
TGTGCCAGCAGTGACTCGGCTAGCGGGGGCCTGCGGGGCATTCAGTACTTC
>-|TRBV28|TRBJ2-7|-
CASSLQGVYEQYF
TGTGCCAGCAGTTTACAGGGCGTCTACGAGCAGTACTTC
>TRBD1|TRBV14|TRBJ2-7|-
CASTDRVAGEQYF
TGTGCCAGCACGGACAGGGTCGCTGGAGAGCAGTACTTC
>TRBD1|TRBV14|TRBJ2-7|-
CASADRGGYEQYF
TGTGCCAGCGCAGACAGGGGCGGCTACGAGCAGTACTTC
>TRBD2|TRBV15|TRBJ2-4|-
CATSRDKLAGGTKNIQYF
TGTGCCACCAGCAGAGACAAACTAGCGGGAGGGACCAAAAACATTCAGTACTTC
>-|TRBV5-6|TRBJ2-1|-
CASSLWQVLIDEQFF
TGTGCCAGCAGCTTGTGGCAGGTGCTTATCGATGAGCAGTTCTTC
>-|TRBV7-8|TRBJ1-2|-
CASSLAGWQTFQYGYTF
TGTGCCAGCAGCTTAGCTGGGTGGCAGACATTTCAGTATGGCTACACCTTC
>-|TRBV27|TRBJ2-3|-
CASSRSRGSGTDTQYF
TGTGCCAGCAGTCGGTCCCGGGGGAGCGGCACAGATACGCAGTATTTT
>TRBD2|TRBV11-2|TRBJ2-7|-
CASSQAGGYEQYF
TGTGCCAGCAGCCAGGCGGGGGGCTACGAGCAGTACTTC
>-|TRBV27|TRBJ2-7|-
CASSPQGLSYEQYF
TGTGCCAGCAGCCCACAGGGTTTGTCGTACGAGCAGTACTTC
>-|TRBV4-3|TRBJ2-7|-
CASSQSRGAYEQYF
TGCGCCAGCAGCCAAAGCAGGGGGGCCTACGAGCAGTACTTC
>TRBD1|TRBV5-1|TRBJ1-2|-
CASSFRDRPISQNGYTF
TGCGCCAGCAGCTTCCGGGACAGACCTATTAGCCAGAATGGCTACACCTTC
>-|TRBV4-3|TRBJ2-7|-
CASSQIGVAGQYF
TGCGCCAGCAGCCAAATCGGAGTGGCGGGGCAGTACTTC
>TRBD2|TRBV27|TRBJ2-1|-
CASSQKGLAVYNEQFF
TGTGCCAGCAGCCAGAAGGGACTAGCGGTATACAATGAGCAGTTCTTC
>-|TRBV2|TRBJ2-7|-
CASSEVPGVSYEQYF
TGTGCCAGCAGTGAAGTCCCAGGGGTTTCCTACGAGCAGTACTTC
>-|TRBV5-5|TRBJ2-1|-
CASSLATQRPSNEQFF
TGTGCCAGCAGCTTGGCAACCCAGAGGCCATCCAATGAGCAGTTCTTC
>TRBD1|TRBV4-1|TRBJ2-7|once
CASSQDWDRNYEQYF
TGCGCCAGCAGCCAAGATTGGGACAGAAACTACGAGCAGTACTTC